This TCR beta chain derives from a study of monozygotic twins with inflammatory bowel disease. Points on this clonotype: Its specificity is unknown.

CDR3 length: 17 residues. General study points: Diversity of TCRbeta measured by inverse Simpson was lower in IBD patients than in healthy co-twins.

Every TCR library used approximately 3,200 ng of total RNA. Template switching was used to attach UMIs, which incorporated a 6-nucleotide sample barcode. TCRdb re-called the 5' RACE reads; every CDR3 protein appears as one record, without DNA. This sample's clone table lists some 150,000 distinct CDR3 sequences. This receptor was obtained from a human donor with ulcerative colitis or Crohn's disease, or a healthy co-twin of an affected twin (not recorded which). The sequenced material came from blood. The V call is TRBV12-3 or TRBV12-4, the J call TRBJ2-1; checking the TCRdb D call of TRBD1 is not possible without DNA. CDR3: CASSLDSDKASYNEQFF.